The source of this T cell receptor beta chain is a study of T-cell reconstitution after alpha-beta-depleted transplantation in children (dated by TCRdb to the mid-2010s). As for the study more broadly: The study quantitatively tracked T-cell immune reconstitution after TCRalphabeta/CD19-depleted allogeneic hematopoietic cell transplantation in children using TCR repertoire profiling.

As concerns this clonotype: The antigen this receptor binds is unknown. The sample holds no much larger clone one base away, and base qualities are not on file.

Sequences SGHRS (CDR1) and YFSETQ (CDR2) are obtained from the germline V gene. The CDR3 has 12 amino acids, counting the end cysteine and phenylalanine. Of the read, only the CDR3 DNA is kept; its 36 bases are in frame from base 1. V loses 1 base, J loses 6 bases, and the germline ends lie 7 bases apart. The method behind the library was PCR. The instrument was an Illumina HiSeq 2500. TCR library preparation used molecular barcoding, with unique molecular identifiers applied to normalize quantification of the TCRbeta repertoire. TCRdb trimmed public reads at Q25 via fastp, called clones via MiXCR and kept in-frame beta chains. Every CDR3 protein is listed once, alongside the most common genes and DNA of its rows. This sample comprises 400,000 to 500,000 distinct CDR3 sequences, around 9.9% of them detected only once. The biggest ten clones account for about 5% of the sample.

The TCR sequence derives from a human donor who donated a stem cell graft to a child with acute myeloid leukemia. The sequence links TRBV5-1 to TRBJ1-2; there is no confident call for the D gene. Sample: PBMCs from the stem cell graft donor, taken from the stem cell graft. The CDR3 sequence is CASSLQADGYTF. The DNA sequence is TGCGCCAGCAGCTTGCAGGCCGATGGCTACACCTTC.